These T cell receptor beta chains were read from a single sample in a study of identifying expanded T cells in peripheral blood. Sequencing used immunoSEQ multiplex PCR; TCRdb keeps in-frame clones, though not all of them. Found here are roughly 90,000 clones, 85% of them singletons; the top ten hold roughly 4.4%. The sample was blood. These receptors all come from a person aged 18 to 70 in good health. Both conserved end residues are part of each CDR3. D genes are given only for firm matches. Clone size is not always given. Where it is, it says once, few, many or a class for expanded clones.

-,TRBJ1-5,TRBV6-1,-,CASSELGAGSNQPQHF,TGTGCCAGCAGTGAATTGGGGGCAGGGAGCAATCAGCCCCAGCATTTT
-,TRBJ2-3,TRBV19,TRBD2,CASSRMRGSTDTQYF,TGTGCCAGTAGTAGGATGCGGGGGAGCACAGATACGCAGTATTTT
-,TRBJ1-1,TRBV5-4,-,CASSLDTYNYMNTEAFF,TGTGCCAGCAGCTTAGACACTTATAACTACATGAACACTGAAGCTTTCTTT
-,TRBJ1-2,TRBV18,-,CASSLGDGPNYGYTF,TGTGCCAGCTCACTCGGCGACGGACCTAACTATGGCTACACCTTC
-,TRBJ1-2,TRBV19,-,CASSMVSGSNYGYTF,TGTGCCAGTAGTATGGTTTCGGGGTCTAACTATGGCTACACCTTC
-,TRBJ2-2,TRBV9,-,CASSVVIQGTGELFF,TGTGCCAGCAGCGTAGTGATTCAGGGGACCGGGGAGCTGTTTTTT
-,TRBJ2-1,TRBV7-3,TRBD2,CASSLTSGGGSNEQFF,TGTGCCAGCAGCTTAACCAGCGGGGGAGGTAGCAATGAGCAGTTCTTC
-,TRBJ2-3,TRBV5-4,TRBD2,CATITLPSGDTQYF,TGTGCCACCATCACCCTTCCTAGCGGGGATACGCAGTATTTT
-,TRBJ2-7,TRBV14,-,CASSQASYEQYF,TGTGCCAGCAGCCAAGCCAGCTACGAGCAGTACTTC
-,TRBJ2-3,TRBV27,-,CASRKTDTDTQYF,TGTGCCAGCAGGAAGACCGACACAGATACGCAGTATTTT
-,TRBJ1-3,TRBV5-5,-,CASSLEDMGTIYF,TGTGCCAGCAGCTTGGAGGATATGGGCACCATATATTTT
-,TRBJ1-1,TRBV5-4,-,CASSLSQGTEAFF,TGTGCCAGCAGCTTGTCCCAGGGTACTGAAGCTTTCTTT
-,TRBJ1-4,TRBV19,-,CASSNRFNEKLFF,TGTGCCAGTAGTAACAGGTTTAATGAAAAACTGTTTTTT
-,TRBJ1-1,TRBV2,-,CASSLTVGNTEAFF,TGTGCCAGCAGTTTGACAGTCGGGAACACTGAAGCTTTCTTT
-,TRBJ1-1,TRBV7-6,-,CASSSQATANTEAFF,TGCGCCAGCAGCTCACAGGCGACAGCGAACACTGAAGCTTTCTTT
-,TRBJ1-1,TRBV11-2,-,CASSLTTVEAFF,TGTGCCAGCAGCTTAACGACAGTTGAAGCTTTCTTT
-,TRBJ1-6,TRBV7-8,-,CASSLSGERYNSPLHF,TGTGCCAGCAGCTTATCCGGGGAACGATATAATTCACCCCTCCACTTT
-,TRBJ1-5,TRBV4-3,TRBD1,CASSQNRGPNQPQHF,TGCGCCAGCAGCCAGAACAGGGGGCCCAATCAGCCCCAGCATTTT
-,TRBJ2-1,TRBV6-5,TRBD1,CASSQTDQTGGEQFF,TGTGCCAGCAGTCAAACAGATCAGACAGGGGGTGAGCAGTTCTTC
-,TRBJ2-1,TRBV6-5,-,CASSFRDVAYNEQFF,TGTGCCAGCAGTTTCAGGGACGTCGCCTACAATGAGCAGTTCTTC
-,TRBJ1-2,TRBV6-5,-,CASSYRLANYGYTF,TGTGCCAGCAGTTACCGGCTAGCTAACTATGGCTACACCTTC
-,TRBJ2-3,TRBV5-1,-,CASSLAGGRGDTQYF,TGCGCCAGCAGCTTGGCCGGGGGCCGGGGAGATACGCAGTATTTT
once,TRBJ1-2,TRBV4-1,-,CASSKGTRSDGYTF,TGCGCCAGCAGCAAAGGGACGCGTTCGGATGGCTACACCTTC
-,TRBJ2-7,TRBV27,-,CASSWSGRGRYEQYF,TGTGCCAGCAGTTGGAGCGGTAGGGGTCGATACGAGCAGTACTTC
-,TRBJ2-7,TRBV7-8,-,CASSTTGPAYEQYF,TGTGCCAGCAGCACTACCGGTCCGGCCTACGAGCAGTACTTC
-,TRBJ2-5,TRBV7-9,-,CASSLGDFPEWETQYF,TGTGCCAGCAGCTTAGGGGACTTTCCGGAGTGGGAGACCCAGTACTTC
few,TRBJ1-3,TRBV27,TRBD1,CASGRGQGGNTIYF,TGTGCCAGCGGCCGGGGACAGGGGGGAAACACCATATATTTT
few,TRBJ2-5,TRBV6-1,TRBD1,CASSEAPGTGETQYF,TGTGCCAGCAGTGAAGCGCCCGGGACAGGAGAGACCCAGTACTTC
-,TRBJ2-4,TRBV5-1,TRBD1,CASSPTSGTDTNIRYF,TGCGCCAGCAGCCCGACCTCCGGGACAGACACAAACATTCGGTACTTC
-,TRBJ2-7,TRBV11-1,-,CASSHRDGNEQYF,TGTGCCAGCAGCCACCGGGACGGAAACGAGCAGTACTTC
-,TRBJ1-2,TRBV4-1,TRBD1,CASSQDPRAGGYGYTF,TGCGCCAGCAGCCAAGATCCCAGAGCAGGGGGCTATGGCTACACCTTC
-,TRBJ1-1,TRBV30,TRBD1,CAWAGGTGTEAFF,TGTGCCTGGGCAGGGGGCACGGGCACTGAAGCTTTCTTT
-,TRBJ2-1,TRBV9,-,CASSVAWGWSYNEQFF,TGTGCCAGCAGCGTAGCTTGGGGGTGGTCCTACAATGAGCAGTTCTTC
once,TRBJ1-3,TRBV6-6,TRBD1,CASSTTGSGNTIYF,TGTGCCAGCAGCACGACAGGGTCTGGAAACACCATATATTTT
-,TRBJ1-1,TRBV28,-,CASSLWRGTEAFF,TGTGCCAGCAGTTTATGGAGGGGCACTGAAGCTTTCTTT
-,TRBJ2-2,TRBV7-3,TRBD2,CASSLMPSGGAAWRTGELFF,TGTGCCAGCAGCTTAATGCCTAGCGGGGGGGCCGCTTGGAGAACCGGGGAGCTGTTTTTT
-,TRBJ2-2,TRBV6-6,-,CASSYSNQGGELFF,TGTGCCAGCAGTTACTCGAATCAGGGAGGGGAGCTGTTTTTT
-,TRBJ1-1,TRBV6-6,TRBD1,CASSRGQLNTEAFF,TGTGCCAGCAGCCGGGGACAGCTGAACACTGAAGCTTTCTTT
-,TRBJ1-2,TRBV6-6,-,CATTFTDRYGYTF,TGTGCCACCACCTTTACCGACAGATATGGCTACACCTTC
-,TRBJ2-3,TRBV6-4,-,CASSARGALLGTDTQYF,TGTGCCAGCAGTGCTCGGGGGGCCCTCTTGGGCACAGATACGCAGTATTTT
-,TRBJ1-1,TRBV4-1,-,CASSQGRGRIAFF,TGCGCCAGCAGCCAAGGGCGGGGGCGTATCGCTTTCTTT
-,TRBJ1-2,TRBV30,-,CAWSVLTVNYGYTF,TGTGCCTGGAGTGTACTCACGGTTAACTATGGCTACACCTTC
-,TRBJ1-1,TRBV19,-,CASSILGTEAFF,TGTGCCAGTAGTATTCTGGGGACTGAAGCTTTCTTT
-,TRBJ1-5,TRBV7-8,-,CASSFGNKGPQHF,TGTGCCAGCAGCTTCGGGAATAAGGGCCCCCAGCATTTT
-,TRBJ2-5,TRBV2,TRBD2,CASSESGGRETQYF,TGTGCCAGCAGTGAATCCGGGGGGAGGGAGACCCAGTACTTC